This TCR beta chain emerged from a study of OX40 agonist ivuxolimab in advanced cancers. Study-level information: Patients enrolled in dose escalation were diagnosed with hepatocellular carcinoma, melanoma, renal cell or head and neck cancer. Study observations and caveats: The authors also found low normalized T-cell clonal expansion in some nonresponders. Among the lowest peripheral clonal expansion occurred in 0.1-3.0 mg/kg partial responders.

The CDR3 has 14 residues. With 4 bases clipped from V and 3 bases from J, the junction kept 5 bases outside the gene matches. The germline CDR1 and CDR2 sequences are SGDLS and YYNGEE. This table comes from immunoSEQ multiplex PCR, and its TCRdb copy is limited to in-frame clones, with some not included. The profile covers 42,000 or so clones, with around nine tenths appearing a single time and roughly a third taken by the ten largest. To note about this clone: Its antigen is not identified.

Researchers took blood at baseline, on cycle 4 day 1, and on cycle 7 day 1. The sequence came from an adult with an advanced solid tumor such as melanoma, head and neck, liver or kidney cancer. The sample was CD4+ or CD8+ T cells sorted from blood, taken in a trial of the OX40 agonist ivuxolimab. This chain uses TRBV9 with TRBJ1-2; 8 nucleotides align to TRBD1. The CDR3 sequence: CASSSNRGDYGYTF. The CDR3 DNA reads TGTGCCAGCAGCTCAAACAGGGGGGACTATGGCTACACCTTC.